These 25 T cell receptor beta chains were sequenced from one sample in a study. One entry per CDR3 protein, called by TCRdb with MiXCR from the 5' RACE reads. The top ten clones hold roughly 3% of a sample with 40,000 to 65,000 distinct CDR3 sequences, approximately 23% of them seen once. The sample consisted of tumor-infiltrating naive CD4+ T cells sorted from the breast tumor. Subset: naive CD4+ T cells, CD4+CD45RA+CD25-. Source of these receptors: a female donor with breast cancer.

V and J are TRBV12-3 or TRBV12-4 and TRBJ1-3; 7 bases fit TRBD1. The CDR3 length is 17 residues. With 6 bases clipped from V and 0 bases from J, the junction kept 11 bases outside the gene matches. This CDR3 is CASSQRTGAFSGNTIYF. The DNA of the CDR3 is TGTGCCAGCAGCCAGAGGACAGGTGCTTTCTCTGGAAACACCATATATTTT.

In its sample, this clonotype was seen many times. The chain is built from TRBV29-1 and TRBJ2-3, with 8 nucleotides matching TRBD1. CDR1 and CDR2 from the germline V gene are SQVTM and ANQGSEA. This CDR3 has 14 residues. The ends lost 6 bases at V and 3 bases at J; junction bases unmatched: 8. The CDR3 nucleotides are TGCAGCGTAAGGACAGGGTCAACGACAGATACGCAGTATTTT. Translated, it gives CSVRTGSTTDTQYF.

The J gene is TRBJ1-2, the V gene TRBV20-1; 9 bases agree with TRBD1. After removal of 5 bases from V and 6 bases from J, the junction contained 10 bases not matched to a gene. The CDR3 totals 14 residues. Germline V CDR1 and CDR2: DFQATT, SNEGSKA (reference sequence). CDR3 amino acids: CSARTGEGMDGYTF. DNA for the CDR3: TGCAGTGCTCGGACAGGGGAGGGGATGGATGGCTACACCTTC.

There are many counts of this clonotype. The chain combines TRBV7-9 with TRBJ2-1; D is tentatively TRBD1 or TRBD2 (5 bases each). The CDR3 runs 12 residues. V shed 9 bases and J shed 8 bases, with 14 bases lying between them. Looked up from germline, CDR1 is SEHNR and CDR2 is FQNEAQ (reference sequence). The CDR3 spells CASGGVVDEQFF. CDR3 bases: TGTGCCAGTGGGGGTGTAGTGGATGAGCAGTTCTTC.

This clonotype occurred once. The chain is built from TRBV29-1 and TRBJ2-7; perhaps TRBD1 as D (5 bases). V was cut by 4 bases and J by 2 bases, with 9 bases left in between. The CDR3 spans 12 residues. Germline V gives CDR1 SQVTM, CDR2 ANQGSEA. DNA for the CDR3: TGCAGCGTTGCGACAGAAGCCTACGAGCAGTACTTC. Its protein is CSVATEAYEQYF.

This clonotype turned up a few times. The CDR3 here is CSARGTGGLYEQYF. In DNA form, the CDR3 reads TGCAGTGCTAGGGGAACAGGGGGCTTATACGAGCAGTACTTC. The chain is built from TRBV20-1 and TRBJ2-7, with 9 bases lining up with TRBD1. This CDR3 spans 14 amino acids. With 3 bases clipped from V and 4 bases from J, the junction kept 7 bases outside the gene matches. CDR1 is DFQATT and CDR2 is SNEGSKA in the germline V gene (reference sequence).

This clonotype is medium-sized by share. This chain connects TRBV6-1 to TRBJ1-5; the match to TRBD1 covers 8 bases. V was pared by 2 bases and J by 6 bases, with 0 bases of the junction left unmatched. The CDR3 runs 13 residues. CDR1 is MNHNS, CDR2 SASEGT, per germline. CDR3 region: CASSEQGAQPQHF. The CDR3 DNA is TGTGCCAGCAGTGAACAGGGGGCTCAGCCCCAGCATTTT.

The rearrangement uses TRBV7-9 and TRBJ2-5; possible D gene TRBD2, 6 bases. Germline assignment: CDR1 SEHNR and CDR2 FQNEAQ (reference sequence). The CDR3 covers 14 residues. Trimming shortened V by 1 base and J by 5 bases, and 11 bases separated the two germline ends. Here the CDR3 DNA reads TGTGCCAGCAGCTTAGGGGGGGTCCGGGAGACCCAGTACTTC. Translation gives CASSLGGVRETQYF.

Notes on this clonotype: A much more abundant neighbour one base away suggests this may be a read error. CDR3: CATSDRETQYF. The CDR3 bases are TGTGCCACCAGTGATCGAGAGACCCAGTACTTC. The chain is built from TRBV24-1 and TRBJ2-5, with unresolved D. Trimming cost V 3 bases and J 4 bases, with 2 bases left between them. Germline-derived CDR1 and CDR2 are KGHDR and SFDVKD. The CDR3 spans 11 residues.

V is TRBV20-1 and J is TRBJ2-3; 7 bases are a match to TRBD2. The germline V gene has CDR1 DFQATT and CDR2 SNEGSKA (reference sequence). V was pared by 5 bases and J by 2 bases, with 7 bases of the junction left unmatched. The CDR3 runs to 14 residues. For the CDR3, the DNA is TGCAGTGCTCGGACGGGACTAAACACAGATACGCAGTATTTT. Protein: CSARTGLNTDTQYF.

V usage is TRBV10-3 and J usage is TRBJ2-3, with a possible D match to TRBD1 (7 bases). CDR3 length: 13 residues. V was pared by 10 bases and J by 5 bases, with 16 bases between. CDR1 and CDR2 from the germline V gene are ENHRY and SYGVKD. The CDR3 bases are TGTGCCACCCTGGGCCAGGGGGGAGATACGCAGTATTTT. Amino acids: CATLGQGGDTQYF.

This clonotype was detected only a few times. This chain links TRBV5-4 with TRBJ2-7; D is possibly TRBD1 or TRBD2 (5 bases each). The CDR3 is 15 residues long. From germline, CDR1 is SGHNT and CDR2 YYREEE (reference sequence). The V end was cut by 4 bases, the J end by 3 bases, with 17 bases between. The CDR3 nucleotides are TGTGCCAGCAGCCCTGGTTGGGACCTTGTCTACGAGCAGTACTTC. Translating gives CASSPGWDLVYEQYF.

A few counts support this clonotype. The germline gene is not matched at one end of the junction; a read error may be the cause. CDR3 in amino acids: CASSQESGANNEQFF. The DNA of the CDR3 is TGTGCCAGCAGCCAAGAGTCGGGGGCGAACAACGAGCAGTTCTTC. The rearrangement links TRBV4-2 to TRBJ2-1, with D perhaps assigned TRBD1 or TRBD2 (6 bases each). Germline V gene sequence: CDR1 LGHNA, CDR2 YNFKEQ. The CDR3 covers 15 residues.

This clonotype was picked up many times. The V gene is TRBV5-1, the J gene TRBJ2-5; D is ambiguous. The germline V and J ends were trimmed by 3 bases and 1 base, with 10 bases remaining between them. The CDR3 sequence is 14 residues long. Germline lookup yields CDR1 SGHRS and CDR2 YFSETQ. The CDR3 spells CASSSDLPQETQYF. In nucleotides, the CDR3 is TGCGCCAGCAGCTCGGACCTTCCCCAAGAGACCCAGTACTTC. Combining the CDR3 with reference TRBV5-1 and TRBJ2-5 gives the whole variable domain KAGVTQTPRYLIKTRGQQVTLSCSPISGHRSVSWYQQTPGQGLQFLFEYFSETQRNKGNFPGRFSGRQFSNSRSEMNVSTLELGDSALYLCASSSDLPQETQYFGPGTRLLVL.

This clonotype was seen repeatedly, ten times or more. The chain carries TRBV20-1 and TRBJ2-5, with D maybe TRBD1 (7 bases). Trimming removed 6 bases from V and 5 bases from J, with 13 bases in between. The germline V gene encodes CDR1 DFQATT and CDR2 SNEGSKA (reference sequence). The CDR3 is made up of 12 amino acids. In DNA form, the CDR3 reads TGCAGTGCCTCAGGGGGGCGGGAGACCCAGTACTTC. Amino acids: CSASGGRETQYF.

The chain is built from TRBV4-1 and TRBJ1-2, with D perhaps matching TRBD1 (5 bases). V lost 4 bases and J 3 bases, leaving 15 bases between the germline ends. The length of the CDR3 is 15 residues. Germline V gene data show CDR1 as MGHRA and CDR2 as YSYEKL. The chain's CDR3 is CASSPQKGRDYGYTF. The CDR3 DNA is TGCGCCAGCAGCCCACAAAAGGGCAGGGACTATGGCTACACCTTC.

The V call is TRBV11-3, the J call TRBJ2-7; D uncertain. V lost 3 bases, J lost 4 bases, and 7 bases lay in between. The CDR3 consists of 12 residues. In germline, CDR1 is SGHNT, CDR2 YENEEA. Here the CDR3 reads CASSLGRYEQYF. In nucleotides, the CDR3 is TGTGCCAGCAGCTTGGGTCGTTACGAGCAGTACTTC.

This chain connects TRBV29-1 to TRBJ2-7; a weak D match, TRBD2 (6 bases). Germline CDR1 reads SQVTM; CDR2 reads ANQGSEA. Trimming shortened V by 3 bases and J by 4 bases, and 13 bases separated the two germline ends. CDR3 length equals 13 residues. CDR3 nucleotides: TGCAGCGTTGATGCGGGGAGTCGGTACGAGCAGTACTTC. Translation: CSVDAGSRYEQYF.

As to this clonotype: Compared with germline, one end of the junction differs, possibly owing to a read error. The chain couples TRBV12-3 or TRBV12-4 to TRBJ2-5; D remains ambiguous. The length of the CDR3 is 13 residues. CDR3 amino acids: CAGSSSDGETQYF. The CDR3, as DNA: TGTGCCGGCAGTTCCTCGGACGGGGAGACCCAGTACTTC.

This clonotype is deemed medium-sized (0.01 to 0.1%). The rearrangement links TRBV4-2 to TRBJ2-5, with D hard to call. Per the germline V gene, CDR1 is LGHNA and CDR2 is YNFKEQ. With 1 base removed from V and 3 bases from J, the gap between germline ends came to 12 bases. The CDR3 is made up of 15 amino acids. As DNA, the CDR3 is TGTGCCAGCAGCCAAGGGGTGGCAACAGAAGAGACCCAGTACTTC. The encoded protein is CASSQGVATEETQYF.

V is TRBV20-1 and J is TRBJ2-1; unclear D gene. Germline-derived CDR1 and CDR2 are DFQATT and SNEGSKA (reference sequence). The CDR3 sequence is 13 residues long. V lost 5 bases and J 7 bases, leaving 15 bases between the germline ends. CDR3 sequence reads: CSAPPPGKNEQFF. For the CDR3, the DNA is TGCAGTGCTCCTCCCCCCGGAAAGAATGAGCAGTTCTTC.

Note on this clonotype: Given a much more abundant clone one base away, this may be a read error. This chain joins TRBV6-1 and TRBJ1-1; D is uncertain. Germline V gene data show CDR1 as MNHNS and CDR2 as SASEGT. This CDR3 has 17 residues. CDR3 loop: CASTFIYGSPSNTETFF. The CDR3 bases are TGTGCCAGCACCTTTATCTATGGCAGTCCTTCGAACACTGAAACTTTCTTT.

The rearrangement links TRBV5-1 to TRBJ2-3; 7 nucleotides agree with TRBD1. The CDR3 loop spans 15 amino acids. Trimming took 4 bases from V and 1 from J; bases not matched to a gene: 6. CDR1 and CDR2 from the germline V gene are SGHRS and YFSETQ. CDR3 coding DNA: TGCGCCAGCAGCACGACAGGGTCGGGCACAGATACGCAGTATTTT. Translation: CASSTTGSGTDTQYF.

The rearrangement joins TRBV24-1 to TRBJ2-1; 10 nucleotides match TRBD1. CDR3 length: 15 residues. Trimming took 7 bases from V and 2 from J; bases not matched to a gene: 4. Germline lookup yields CDR1 KGHDR and CDR2 SFDVKD. CDR3 residues: CATSLTGGAYNEQFF. As DNA, the CDR3 is TGTGCCACCAGCTTGACAGGGGGCGCCTACAATGAGCAGTTCTTC.

The V call is TRBV5-1, the J call TRBJ2-2; tentatively, D is TRBD1 (5 bases). Germline V gives CDR1 SGHRS, CDR2 YFSETQ. Between the trimmed V and J ends, which lost 0 bases and 0 bases, there was a span of 9 bases. The CDR3 length is 16 residues. CDR3 sequence (DNA): TGCGCCAGCAGCTTGGAACAGGCTTCGAACACCGGGGAGCTGTTTTTT. Its protein is CASSLEQASNTGELFF. Supplemented by reference TRBV5-1 and TRBJ2-2, the full variable domain reads KAGVTQTPRYLIKTRGQQVTLSCSPISGHRSVSWYQQTPGQGLQFLFEYFSETQRNKGNFPGRFSGRQFSNSRSEMNVSTLELGDSALYLCASSLEQASNTGELFFGEGSRLTVL.